The 23 T cell receptor beta chains below were found in one sample sequenced in a study of identical twins. TCRdb itself ran the 5' RACE reads through MiXCR, one entry per CDR3 protein. The sample gives about 570,000 distinct CDR3 sequences, 9.5% to 10% of which show up once; roughly 3% is in the top ten. This sample was shared with a second study, whose subject was yellow fever vaccine responses in identical twins.

The material sequenced was PBMCs. The receptors originated from a young woman in good health.

The rearrangement links TRBV12-3 or TRBV12-4 to TRBJ2-1; 11 bases match TRBD2. V shed 6 bases and J 7 bases; nucleotides not matched to a gene: 11. The CDR3 extends over 16 amino acids. CDR3 nucleotides: TGTGCCAGCAGATCCTTACTAGCGGGAGTTAGGAATGAGCAGTTCTTC. Its protein product is CASRSLLAGVRNEQFF.

The chain uses TRBV10-2 and TRBJ2-7; D is possibly TRBD2 (6 bases). The germline gives CDR1 WSHSY, CDR2 SAAADI. The CDR3 consists of 17 residues. Trimming pared 0 bases from V and 2 bases from J, leaving 17 bases between. The CDR3 nucleotides read TGCGCCAGCAGTGAGTCTGGGGCGGGACTGCTCGCCTACGAGCAGTACTTC. This gives the protein CASSESGAGLLAYEQYF.

This clonotype was counted many times. The V call is TRBV5-1, the J call TRBJ2-7, with D possibly matching TRBD1 (6 bases). Trimming took off 6 bases at V and 0 bases at J, with 16 bases between the two ends. Per the germline V gene, CDR1 is SGHRS and CDR2 is YFSETQ. The CDR3 spans 15 residues. The CDR3 nucleotides are TGCGCCAGCAAGATATCGGGACAACCCTCCTACGAGCAGTACTTC. It is translated as CASKISGQPSYEQYF.

This clonotype was detected ten times or more. The chain has TRBV28 and TRBJ2-7, with D uncertain. Germline lookup yields CDR1 MDHEN and CDR2 SYDVKM. The CDR3 covers 14 residues. Trimming stripped 7 bases from V and 2 bases from J, with 15 bases between. The CDR3 nucleotides are TGTGCCAGCACCCCGACGACATTCCCCTACGAGCAGTACTTC. This sequence encodes CASTPTTFPYEQYF.

This clonotype was detected ten times or more. V usage is TRBV28 and J usage is TRBJ2-7, with TRBD1 as a possible D gene (7 bases). Between the trimmed V and J ends, which lost 4 bases and 2 bases, there was a span of 15 bases. Germline CDR1 is MDHEN and CDR2 is SYDVKM. This CDR3 is 15 amino acids long. The CDR3 nucleotides read TGTGCCAGCAGTTCCCCAGGGGGGTTAGCCTACGAGCAGTACTTC. This encodes CASSSPGGLAYEQYF.

The J gene is TRBJ2-2, the V gene TRBV24-1, with D tentatively TRBD2 (6 bases). Trimming removed 8 bases at V and 7 bases at J, with 10 bases between. CDR1 and CDR2 (germline): KGHDR, SFDVKD. The CDR3 is made up of 12 amino acids. CDR3 sequence: CATMRDGGELFF. The CDR3 nucleotides are TGTGCCACCATGCGGGATGGCGGGGAGCTGTTTTTT.

The chain is built from TRBV5-1 and TRBJ2-7, with TRBD2 matching over 9 bases. The CDR3 totals 15 residues. Germline trimming cut 0 bases from V and 5 bases from J; bases unmatched to any gene: 6. CDR1 is SGHRS, CDR2 YFSETQ, per germline. The CDR3: CASSLEGLAGHEQYF. CDR3 bases: TGCGCCAGCAGCTTGGAGGGACTAGCAGGCCACGAGCAGTACTTC.

The sample holds many counts of this clonotype. The V gene is TRBV14, the J gene TRBJ2-7; D is undetermined. V was trimmed by 4 bases and J by 3 bases, leaving 7 bases between them. Germline CDR1 SGHDN, CDR2 FVKESK. The CDR3 spans 12 residues. Here the CDR3 reads CASSRILYEQYF. In nucleotides, the CDR3 is TGTGCCAGCAGCCGTATCCTCTACGAGCAGTACTTC.

The table lists this clonotype with a few counts. The chain couples TRBV3-1 to TRBJ2-3, with 7 positions matching TRBD2. V was clipped by 1 base and J by 2 bases; unmatched bases: 3. This CDR3 spans 15 amino acids. Germline V CDR1 and CDR2: LGHDT, YNNKEL (reference sequence). CDR3 DNA sequence: TGTGCCAGCAGCCAAGGGGGGGGGTACACAGATACGCAGTATTTT. Translated, it gives CASSQGGGYTDTQYF.

The chain carries TRBV29-1 and TRBJ2-1; D uncertain. Germline assignment: CDR1 SQVTM and CDR2 ANQGSEA. The CDR3 consists of 13 residues. V was shortened by 4 bases and J by 6 bases, with 13 bases between the two germline ends. This chain's CDR3 is CSVGVPSSNEQFF. CDR3 bases: TGCAGCGTTGGGGTCCCTTCCAGCAATGAGCAGTTCTTC.

The chain is built from TRBV5-1 and TRBJ2-2; D may be TRBD1 or TRBD2 (7 bases each). Germline V gene lookup returns CDR1 SGHRS and CDR2 YFSETQ. Between the trimmed V and J ends, which lost 4 bases and 7 bases, there was a span of 20 bases. The CDR3 loop spans 16 amino acids. DNA of the CDR3: TGCGCCAGCAGCACGCCAGGGGGGGTCCCCGTCGGGGAGCTGTTTTTT. It specifies CASSTPGGVPVGELFF.

This clonotype has a count of ten or more. The chain carries TRBV6-2 or TRBV6-3 and TRBJ2-1; a weak D match, TRBD2 (6 bases). Germline V gene lookup returns CDR1 MNHEY and CDR2 SVGEGT. Trimming pared 0 bases from V and 7 bases from J, leaving 13 bases between. The CDR3 runs 15 residues. The CDR3 loop is CASSYSGLTPNEQFF. CDR3 in DNA: TGTGCCAGCAGTTACTCCGGACTAACTCCGAATGAGCAGTTCTTC.

This sequence joins TRBV7-6 and TRBJ1-1; D ambiguous. V was clipped by 2 bases and J by 1 base, with 11 bases between them. The CDR3 loop spans 15 amino acids. Germline-derived CDR1 and CDR2 are SGHVS and FNYEAQ. CDR3 sequence: CASSLSGWGNTEAFF. The CDR3 bases are TGTGCCAGCAGCTTAAGTGGTTGGGGGAACACTGAAGCTTTCTTT.

This clonotype was detected a few times. The J gene is TRBJ2-2, the V gene TRBV28; D ambiguous. V was cut by 6 bases and J by 6 bases, with 8 bases left in between. The germline gives CDR1 MDHEN, CDR2 SYDVKM. This CDR3 region has 12 residues. CDR3 residues: CASSHYPGELFF. In DNA form, the CDR3 reads TGTGCCAGCAGCCACTACCCCGGGGAGCTGTTTTTT.

This clonotype was recorded a few times. This chain uses TRBV7-9 with TRBJ2-1, with D possibly called TRBD1 or TRBD2 (5 bases each). This CDR3 contains 14 residues. V lost 3 bases and J 6 bases, leaving 12 bases between the germline ends. The V gene's germline CDR1 is SEHNR and CDR2 FQNEAQ (reference sequence). Here the CDR3 reads CASSLGVLLNEQFF. The CDR3 DNA sequence: TGTGCCAGCAGCTTGGGGGTACTACTCAATGAGCAGTTCTTC. The full variable domain, rest sourced from reference TRBV7-9 and TRBJ2-1, is DTGVSQNPRHKITKRGQNVTFRCDPISEHNRLYWYRQTLGQGPEFLTYFQNEAQLEKSRLLSDRFSAERPKGSFSTLEIQRTEQGDSAMYLCASSLGVLLNEQFFGPGTRLTVL.

This clonotype came up many times. The chain combines TRBV20-1 with TRBJ2-2; 9 nucleotides match TRBD2. The CDR3 loop spans 20 amino acids. Germline V gene sequence: CDR1 DFQATT, CDR2 SNEGSKA (reference sequence). J gave up 7 bases and V 0 bases, and 21 bases lay outside the gene matches. The CDR3 sequence is CSARDLGLNSGGLNRGELFF. For the CDR3, the DNA is TGCAGTGCTAGAGATCTTGGGCTAAATAGCGGGGGATTGAACCGCGGGGAGCTGTTTTTT.

The gene calls are TRBV7-8 and TRBJ2-2, with D possibly TRBD1 on 6 matching bases. V was clipped by 4 bases and J by 5 bases, with 14 bases between them. Germline assignment: CDR1 SGHVS and CDR2 FQNEAQ. The CDR3 loop spans 15 amino acids. The CDR3 sequence is CASSSTGFGTGELFF. In DNA, the CDR3 is TGTGCCAGCAGCTCCACAGGGTTTGGAACCGGGGAGCTGTTTTTT.

This clonotype was detected many times. The chain uses TRBV4-1 and TRBJ2-2, with 11 bases matching TRBD2. The CDR3 is 19 amino acids. Germline CDR1 and CDR2: MGHRA and YSYEKL. V lost 3 bases to trimming and J lost 0 bases; unmatched junction nucleotides: 9. The CDR3 protein is CASSHSKASGRTNTGELFF. The CDR3 nucleotides are TGCGCCAGCAGCCACTCCAAAGCTAGCGGGAGGACGAACACCGGGGAGCTGTTTTTT.

This clonotype was observed at least ten times. The rearrangement uses TRBV7-9 and TRBJ1-4; 9 nucleotides match TRBD1. Germline CDR1 is SEHNR and CDR2 is FQNEAQ (reference sequence). This CDR3 is built from 16 residues. J gave up 4 bases and V 3 bases, and 6 bases lay outside the gene matches. The chain's CDR3 is CASSLSPGQGNEKLFF. The CDR3, as DNA: TGTGCCAGCAGCTTGTCACCGGGACAGGGTAATGAAAAACTGTTTTTT.

This clonotype came up a few times. V is TRBV18 and J is TRBJ1-2; D perhaps matches TRBD1 (5 bases). Germline assignment: CDR1 KGHSH and CDR2 LQKENI. The ends were cut back, 3 bases at V and 6 bases at J, with 11 bases in the middle. This CDR3 has 13 residues. This CDR3 reads CASSPQGTHGYTF. The CDR3 nucleotides are TGTGCCAGCTCACCCCAGGGTACCCATGGCTACACCTTC.

This clonotype was seen many times. The V and J genes are TRBV10-1 and TRBJ2-1; TRBD2 matches at 8 bases. The V and J ends lost 4 bases and 2 bases, in that order; junction bases with no gene match: 4. This CDR3 is 15 amino acids long. CDR1 is WNHNN, CDR2 SYGVQD, per germline (reference sequence). The CDR3 region is CASSAGLDPYNEQFF. CDR3 in DNA: TGCGCCAGCAGTGCGGGACTAGACCCCTACAATGAGCAGTTCTTC.

The chain uses TRBV7-9 and TRBJ1-4; TRBD1 agrees at 11 bases. The germline gives CDR1 SEHNR, CDR2 FQNEAQ (reference sequence). V lost 8 bases to trimming and J lost 2 bases; unmatched junction nucleotides: 7. The CDR3 is 16 amino acids. The CDR3 spells CASDNGQGATNEKLFF. CDR3 in DNA: TGTGCCAGCGATAACGGACAGGGGGCGACTAATGAAAAACTGTTTTTT.

This clonotype was counted only a few times. The rearrangement uses TRBV6-1 and TRBJ1-2; TRBD1 is a possible D gene (5 bases). CDR1 MNHNS and CDR2 SASEGT come from the germline V gene. This CDR3 region has 13 residues. The V end lost 6 bases, the J end lost 10 bases, and 18 bases lay between the germline ends. CDR3 coding DNA: TGTGCCAGCAGAGTGGACACAGCGTCGGACTACACCTTC. It translates to CASRVDTASDYTF.